Listed below are T cell receptor beta chains from one sample, sequenced in a study of technical replicates of blood from a handful of donors. Assay used: immunoSEQ multiplex PCR; TCRdb lists only in-frame clones, some missing. The table lists tens of thousands of clones, about 94% of them singletons. Sequenced: T cells isolated from PBMCs. The source is a human donor in good health. Both conserved end residues are part of each CDR3. Fields, in order: CDR3 protein, V gene, J gene.

cdr3_aa: CASSLERTSGSYNEQFF
v_call: TRBV7-2
j_call: TRBJ2-1

cdr3_aa: CASRIRDAPQNEQFF
v_call: TRBV7-7
j_call: TRBJ2-1

cdr3_aa: CASRPFGLEKLFF
v_call: TRBV4-1
j_call: TRBJ1-4

cdr3_aa: CASSPRLAEETQYF
v_call: TRBV11-1
j_call: TRBJ2-5

cdr3_aa: CASSLDRRASGSGYEQYF
v_call: TRBV11-3
j_call: TRBJ2-7

cdr3_aa: CASSFTSGGLPTDTQYF
v_call: TRBV5-1
j_call: TRBJ2-3

cdr3_aa: CASSDGTGARETQYF
v_call: TRBV9
j_call: TRBJ2-5

cdr3_aa: CASSGQATYTF
v_call: TRBV28
j_call: TRBJ1-2

cdr3_aa: CASSILAGGRQETQYF
v_call: TRBV19
j_call: TRBJ2-5

cdr3_aa: CASSEDDEGGTEAFF
v_call: TRBV6-1
j_call: TRBJ1-1

cdr3_aa: CASKPDRGPYEQYF
v_call: TRBV6-5
j_call: TRBJ2-7

cdr3_aa: CASSVGGRGSTDTQYF
v_call: TRBV25-1
j_call: TRBJ2-3

cdr3_aa: CASSEGSGGNEQFF
v_call: TRBV2
j_call: TRBJ2-1

cdr3_aa: CASSYVVSSDNEQFF
v_call: TRBV27
j_call: TRBJ2-1

cdr3_aa: CASSLGGRAAGELFF
v_call: TRBV19
j_call: TRBJ2-2

cdr3_aa: CASSPGGGYTF
v_call: TRBV18
j_call: TRBJ1-2

cdr3_aa: CASSQEDSPWSDTQYF
v_call: TRBV14
j_call: TRBJ2-3

cdr3_aa: CASSFGAEETQYF
v_call: TRBV6-5
j_call: TRBJ2-5

cdr3_aa: CASSTERTSRNTGELFF
v_call: TRBV19
j_call: TRBJ2-2

cdr3_aa: CATSSYTGGRTGELFF
v_call: TRBV15
j_call: TRBJ2-2

cdr3_aa: CASSIRDRVAYYGYTF
v_call: TRBV19
j_call: TRBJ1-2

cdr3_aa: CAISEETVSTGELFF
v_call: TRBV10-3
j_call: TRBJ2-2

cdr3_aa: CSVPDRSGNTIYF
v_call: TRBV29-1
j_call: TRBJ1-3

cdr3_aa: CATSRDKGTGRPMREKLFF
v_call: TRBV15
j_call: TRBJ1-4

cdr3_aa: CASREGQDPMETQYF
v_call: TRBV25-1
j_call: TRBJ2-5

cdr3_aa: CASLEFVNTEAFF
v_call: TRBV2
j_call: TRBJ1-1

cdr3_aa: CASSPPRAGEIIYNEQFF
v_call: TRBV4-2
j_call: TRBJ2-1

cdr3_aa: CASRVSRRYF
v_call: TRBV21-1
j_call: TRBJ2-3

cdr3_aa: CASSLGRAGRQETQYF
v_call: TRBV5-1
j_call: TRBJ2-5

cdr3_aa: CASSYDRGGEKLFF
v_call: TRBV6-6
j_call: TRBJ1-4

cdr3_aa: CASRPRFAYNEQFF
v_call: TRBV6-5
j_call: TRBJ2-1

cdr3_aa: CASSSPDNNQPQHF
v_call: TRBV7-8
j_call: TRBJ1-5

cdr3_aa: CASSLGAGPSYEQYF
v_call: TRBV5-4
j_call: TRBJ2-7

cdr3_aa: CASSSQRWGSHEQFF
v_call: TRBV19
j_call: TRBJ2-1

cdr3_aa: CASIPHSGNTIYF
v_call: TRBV10-2
j_call: TRBJ1-3

cdr3_aa: CASSLGSSGGMGETQYF
v_call: TRBV5-4
j_call: TRBJ2-5

cdr3_aa: CASKGTGNTGELFF
v_call: TRBV10-2
j_call: TRBJ2-2

cdr3_aa: CARKSRRKQYF
v_call: TRBV6-4
j_call: TRBJ2-7

cdr3_aa: CASSRTSPTDTQYF
v_call: TRBV7-9
j_call: TRBJ2-3

cdr3_aa: CASSYSDSEQYF
v_call: TRBV6-6
j_call: TRBJ2-7

cdr3_aa: CASSPYGLAYEQYF
v_call: TRBV5-4
j_call: TRBJ2-7

cdr3_aa: CASSSLLRRVLHQRRGDTQYF
v_call: TRBV28
j_call: TRBJ2-3

cdr3_aa: CSVVRSQETQYF
v_call: TRBV29-1
j_call: TRBJ2-5

cdr3_aa: CASSERENRGATNEKLFF
v_call: TRBV2
j_call: TRBJ1-4

cdr3_aa: CASSLSGHEAFF
v_call: TRBV5-1
j_call: TRBJ1-1

cdr3_aa: CASGLALGTGTFEQFF
v_call: TRBV12-5
j_call: TRBJ2-1

cdr3_aa: CASSEVGDRGNYGYTF
v_call: TRBV6-1
j_call: TRBJ1-2